These 18 T cell receptor beta chains were sequenced from one sample in a study of blood T cell repertoires in COVID-19. Assay used: immunoSEQ multiplex PCR; TCRdb lists only in-frame clones, some missing. The top ten clones hold approximately 50% of a sample with 25,000 to 35,000 clones, 75% to 90% of them seen once. The sequenced sample was peripheral blood. These receptors were taken from a human donor with acute or convalescent COVID-19. The donor label of this sample is uncertain.

The chain carries TRBV9 and TRBJ1-4; 10 nucleotides align to TRBD1. V lost 2 bases, J lost 5 bases, and 3 bases stayed unmatched. CDR1 is SGDLS, CDR2 YYNGEE, per germline. This CDR3 region has 15 residues. The CDR3 nucleotides read TGTGCCAGCAGCGTGACAGGGGGCAGGAATGAAAAACTGTTTTTT. Translation gives CASSVTGGRNEKLFF.

The gene calls are TRBV19 and TRBJ1-5; D is unresolved. This CDR3 spans 12 amino acids. Between the trimmed V and J ends, which lost 5 bases and 4 bases, there was a span of 6 bases. CDR1 and CDR2 (germline): LNHDA, SQIVND (reference sequence). The CDR3 loop reads CASSFQNQPQHF. CDR3 DNA sequence: TGTGCCAGTAGTTTCCAAAATCAGCCCCAGCATTTT.

V usage is TRBV7-9 and J usage is TRBJ2-3, with D possibly being TRBD2 (5 bases). V lost 1 base to trimming and J lost 4 bases, with 12 bases between them. Germline CDR1 reads SEHNR; CDR2 reads FQNEAQ (reference sequence). The CDR3 spans 15 residues. CDR3 loop: CASSLGLPEADTQYF. As DNA, the CDR3 is TGTGCCAGCAGCTTAGGACTCCCGGAGGCAGATACGCAGTATTTT.

The chain joins TRBV24-1 to TRBJ2-2; D remains unclear. The CDR3 spans 14 residues. Germline-derived CDR1 and CDR2 are KGHDR and SFDVKD. V lost 4 bases to trimming and J lost 6 bases, with 11 bases between them. The CDR3 loop is CATSDSPSPGELFF. Written as DNA, the CDR3 is TGTGCCACCAGTGACTCTCCTAGTCCCGGGGAGCTGTTTTTT.

The chain has TRBV28 and TRBJ2-7, with a possible D match to TRBD1 (6 bases). From germline, CDR1 is MDHEN and CDR2 SYDVKM. This CDR3 is built from 18 residues. V lost 3 bases and J 5 bases, leaving 26 bases between the germline ends. The CDR3 protein is CASSFKWGRGGIYHEQYF. In nucleotides, the CDR3 is TGTGCCAGCAGTTTTAAGTGGGGGAGAGGGGGAATTTACCACGAGCAGTACTTC.

The chain couples TRBV3-1 (or the pseudogene TRBV3-2) to TRBJ2-1; 7 nucleotides align to TRBD1. This CDR3 is 15 amino acids long. Per the germline V gene, CDR1 is LGHDT and CDR2 is YNNKEL (reference sequence). The V segment lost 4 bases and the J segment 2 bases; nucleotides outside the gene matches: 5. DNA for the CDR3: TGTGCCAGCAGCCGACAGGGACAGCCCTACAATGAGCAGTTCTTC. Translating gives CASSRQGQPYNEQFF.

This clone was detected once. The rearrangement uses TRBV6-4 and TRBJ1-5; D unresolved. V dropped 2 bases and J dropped 7 bases, with 9 bases sitting between them. Germline V gene data show CDR1 as MRHNA and CDR2 as SNTAGT. CDR3 length equals 13 residues. CDR3 nucleotides: TGTGCCAGCAGTGACGACGCAGGCCAGCCCCAGCATTTT. Its translation: CASSDDAGQPQHF.

The rearrangement uses TRBV6-5 and TRBJ1-1, with D unclear. V lost 4 bases and J 4 bases, leaving 16 bases between the germline ends. Germline V gene sequence: CDR1 MNHEY, CDR2 SVGAGI. The CDR3 covers 15 residues. CDR3 nucleotide sequence: TGTGCCAGCAGTTTCCGGATTGACCGGGGCACTGAAGCTTTCTTT. This translates into CASSFRIDRGTEAFF.

The chain uses TRBV5-8 and TRBJ1-1; no firm D call. The CDR3 length is 14 residues. V gave up 0 bases and J gave up 4 bases, with 10 bases separating them. Germline CDR1 is SGHTS and CDR2 is YDEGEE. CDR3 in amino acids: CASSLAWRGTEAFF. In nucleotides, the CDR3 is TGTGCCAGCAGCTTGGCCTGGCGGGGCACTGAAGCTTTCTTT.

The chain couples TRBV30 to TRBJ1-4; 9 positions agree with TRBD1. V shed 2 bases and J 8 bases; nucleotides not matched to a gene: 0. The germline CDR1 and CDR2 sequences are GTSNPN and SVGIG (reference sequence). The CDR3 extends over 12 amino acids. In nucleotides, the CDR3 is TGTGCCTGGAGTACAGGGGGCGAAAAACTGTTTTTT. Protein product: CAWSTGGEKLFF.

The V gene is TRBV6-5, the J gene TRBJ2-1, with 12 bases identical to TRBD2. Trimming at V came to 9 bases and at J to 5 bases, leaving 2 bases not matched to a gene. In germline, CDR1 is MNHEY, CDR2 SVGAGI. The CDR3 sequence is 13 residues long. The CDR3 DNA follows: TGTGCCAGTAGGACTAGCGGGAACAATGAGCAGTTCTTC. Its protein is CASRTSGNNEQFF.

The sample holds one count of this clone. This chain links TRBV29-1 with TRBJ2-3; 7 nucleotides line up with TRBD2. After removal of 2 bases from V and 0 bases from J, the junction contained 5 bases not matched to a gene. Germline V gene lookup returns CDR1 SQVTM and CDR2 ANQGSEA. CDR3 length equals 15 residues. CDR3 sequence (DNA): TGCAGCGTTGAAAGGGGTAGCGGGAGCACAGATACGCAGTATTTT. Translation: CSVERGSGSTDTQYF.

J is TRBJ1-3 and V is TRBV5-6; D is unresolved. CDR1 is SGHDT and CDR2 is YYEEEE in the germline V gene. V lost 5 bases and J lost 4, with 16 bases in between. The CDR3 runs to 15 residues. CDR3 sequence reads: CASRPSGRPGNTIYF. CDR3 bases: TGTGCCAGCAGACCTTCTGGCAGGCCGGGAAACACCATATATTTT.

DNA of the CDR3: TGCGCCAGCAGCCAGGGACAGGCACGCTACAATGAGCAGTTCTTC. Its translation: CASSQGQARYNEQFF. This chain uses TRBV5-1 with TRBJ2-1; TRBD1 aligns across 8 bases. Germline trimming cut 4 bases from V and 3 bases from J; bases unmatched to any gene: 6. Germline V lookup: CDR1 SGHRS, CDR2 YFSETQ. CDR3 length: 15 amino acids.

This chain links TRBV4-1 with TRBJ2-2; weak D call: TRBD1 (6 bases). Germline CDR1 and CDR2: MGHRA and YSYEKL. Trimming cost V 6 bases and J 2 bases, with 16 bases left between them. The CDR3 runs 16 residues. CDR3 sequence (DNA): TGCGCCAGCAGTCAGGGGCAGGGGTTAAACACCGGGGAGCTGTTTTTT. Its translation: CASSQGQGLNTGELFF.

The J gene is TRBJ1-4, the V gene TRBV7-9; a weak D match, TRBD1 (6 bases). This CDR3 is 14 amino acids long. The ends were cut back, 5 bases at V and 6 bases at J, with 13 bases in the middle. Germline CDR1 reads SEHNR; CDR2 reads FQNEAQ (reference sequence). The CDR3 here is CASSRTDSYEKLFF. DNA of the CDR3: TGTGCCAGCAGCCGGACGGACAGCTATGAAAAACTGTTTTTT.

The chain uses TRBV28 and TRBJ2-5, with 9 bases matching TRBD1. From germline, CDR1 is MDHEN and CDR2 SYDVKM. The ends lost 6 bases at V and 4 bases at J; junction bases unmatched: 9. CDR3 length: 15 residues. The CDR3 nucleotides read TGTGCCAGCAGCTCCCCCGGACAGGGGCGAGAGACCCAGTACTTC. Residues: CASSSPGQGRETQYF.

This clone was seen only once. The gene calls are TRBV5-1 and TRBJ2-7; 14 bases are a match to TRBD2. Per the germline V gene, CDR1 is SGHRS and CDR2 is YFSETQ. The CDR3 sequence is 16 residues long. Germline trimming cut 3 bases from V and 3 bases from J; bases unmatched to any gene: 5. CDR3: CASSSGLAGDYYEQYF. The DNA of the CDR3 is TGCGCCAGCAGCTCGGGACTAGCGGGAGACTACTACGAGCAGTACTTC.